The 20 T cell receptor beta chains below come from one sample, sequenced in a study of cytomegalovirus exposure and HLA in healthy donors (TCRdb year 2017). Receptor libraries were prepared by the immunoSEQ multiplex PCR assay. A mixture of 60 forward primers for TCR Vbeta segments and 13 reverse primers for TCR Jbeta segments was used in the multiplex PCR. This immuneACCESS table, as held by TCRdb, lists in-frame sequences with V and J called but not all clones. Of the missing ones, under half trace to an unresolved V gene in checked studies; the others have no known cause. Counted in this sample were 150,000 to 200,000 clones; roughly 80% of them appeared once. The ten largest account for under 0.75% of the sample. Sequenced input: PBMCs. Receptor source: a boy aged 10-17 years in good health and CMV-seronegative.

As DNA, the CDR3 is TGCGCCAGCAGCCAAGATCGTCCACTAGCGGAAATCCTGAGCTCCTACAATGAGCAGTTCTTC. Its translation: CASSQDRPLAEILSSYNEQFF. This chain links TRBV4-3 with TRBJ2-1, with 8 bases matching TRBD2. The CDR3 runs to 21 residues. V lost 0 bases to trimming and J lost 0 bases; unmatched junction nucleotides: 16. The V gene's germline CDR1 is LGHNA and CDR2 YSLEER.

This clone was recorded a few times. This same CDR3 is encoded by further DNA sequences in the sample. Here the CDR3 reads CASSLTDTQYF. The CDR3 coding sequence is TGTGCCAGCAGCCTAACAGATACGCAGTATTTT. The J gene is TRBJ2-3, the V gene TRBV6-6, with unresolved D. The CDR3 spans 11 residues. Germline values: CDR1 MNHNY, CDR2 SVGAGI (reference sequence). Trimming took 6 bases from V and 3 from J, leaving 4 bases between them.

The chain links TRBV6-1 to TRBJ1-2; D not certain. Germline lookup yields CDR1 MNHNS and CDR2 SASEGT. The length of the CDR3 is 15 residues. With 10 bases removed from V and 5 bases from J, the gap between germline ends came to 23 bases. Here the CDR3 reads CATRVQAGTSYGYTF. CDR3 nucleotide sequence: TGTGCCACCAGAGTTCAGGCAGGAACCTCGTATGGCTACACCTTC.

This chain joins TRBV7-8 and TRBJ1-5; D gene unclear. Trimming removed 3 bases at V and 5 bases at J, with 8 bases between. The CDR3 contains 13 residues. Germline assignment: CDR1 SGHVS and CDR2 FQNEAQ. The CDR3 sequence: CASSFAGYQPQHF. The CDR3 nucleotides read TGTGCCAGCAGCTTCGCGGGGTATCAGCCCCAGCATTTT.

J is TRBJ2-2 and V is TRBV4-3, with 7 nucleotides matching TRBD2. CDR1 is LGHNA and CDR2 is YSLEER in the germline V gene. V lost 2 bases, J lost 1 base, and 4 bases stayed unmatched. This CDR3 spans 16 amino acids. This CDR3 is CASSQPGTKNTGELFF. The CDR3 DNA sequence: TGCGCCAGCAGCCAACCCGGGACTAAGAACACCGGGGAGCTGTTTTTT.

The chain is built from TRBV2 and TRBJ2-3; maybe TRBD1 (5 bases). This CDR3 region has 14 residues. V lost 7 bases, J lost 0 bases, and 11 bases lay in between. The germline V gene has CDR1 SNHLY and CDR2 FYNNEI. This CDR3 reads CASIGERSTDTQYF. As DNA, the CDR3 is TGTGCCAGCATAGGGGAACGGAGCACAGATACGCAGTATTTT. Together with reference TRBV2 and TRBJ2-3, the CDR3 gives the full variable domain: EPEVTQTPSHQVTQMGQEVILRCVPISNHLYFYWYRQILGQKVEFLVSFYNNEISEKSEIFDDQFSVERPDGSNFTLKIRSTKLEDSAMYFCASIGERSTDTQYFGPGTRLTVL.

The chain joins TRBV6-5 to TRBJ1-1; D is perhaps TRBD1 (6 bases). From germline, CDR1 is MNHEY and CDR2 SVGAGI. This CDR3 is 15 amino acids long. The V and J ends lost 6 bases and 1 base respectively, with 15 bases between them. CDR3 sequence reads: CASRPTDRKNTEAFF. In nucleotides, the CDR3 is TGTGCCAGCAGGCCGACCGACAGGAAGAACACTGAAGCTTTCTTT.

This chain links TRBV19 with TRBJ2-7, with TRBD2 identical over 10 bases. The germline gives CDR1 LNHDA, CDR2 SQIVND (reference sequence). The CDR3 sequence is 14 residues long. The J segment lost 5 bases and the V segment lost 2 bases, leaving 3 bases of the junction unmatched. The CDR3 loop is CASSIYLAGDEQYF. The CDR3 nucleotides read TGTGCCAGTAGTATATATCTAGCGGGAGACGAGCAGTACTTC.

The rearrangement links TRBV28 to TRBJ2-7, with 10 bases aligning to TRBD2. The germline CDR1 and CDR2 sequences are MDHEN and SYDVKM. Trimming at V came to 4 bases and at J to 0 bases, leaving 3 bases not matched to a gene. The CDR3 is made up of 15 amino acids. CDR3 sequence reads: CASSSIAGGSYEQYF. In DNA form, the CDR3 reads TGTGCCAGCAGTTCGATAGCGGGGGGCTCCTACGAGCAGTACTTC.

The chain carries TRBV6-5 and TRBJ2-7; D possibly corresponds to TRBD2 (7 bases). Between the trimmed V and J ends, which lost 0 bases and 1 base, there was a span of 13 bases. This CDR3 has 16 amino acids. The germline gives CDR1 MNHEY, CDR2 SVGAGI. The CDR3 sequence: CASSYSRGTPSYEQYF. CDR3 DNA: TGTGCCAGCAGTTACTCGCGGGGGACACCATCCTACGAGCAGTACTTC.

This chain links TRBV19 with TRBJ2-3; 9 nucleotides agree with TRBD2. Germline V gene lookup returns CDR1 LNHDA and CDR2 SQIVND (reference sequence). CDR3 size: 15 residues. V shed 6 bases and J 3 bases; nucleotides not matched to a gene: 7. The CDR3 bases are TGTGCCAGTAGGGAAGCGGGAGGTGAGACAGATACGCAGTATTTT. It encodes CASREAGGETDTQYF.

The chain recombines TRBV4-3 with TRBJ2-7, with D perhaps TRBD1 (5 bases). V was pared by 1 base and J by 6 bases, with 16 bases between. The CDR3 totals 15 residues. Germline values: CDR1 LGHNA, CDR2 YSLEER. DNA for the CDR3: TGCGCCAGCAGCCAAGGGGTTGCAGGGTTTCCCGAGCAGTACTTC. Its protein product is CASSQGVAGFPEQYF.

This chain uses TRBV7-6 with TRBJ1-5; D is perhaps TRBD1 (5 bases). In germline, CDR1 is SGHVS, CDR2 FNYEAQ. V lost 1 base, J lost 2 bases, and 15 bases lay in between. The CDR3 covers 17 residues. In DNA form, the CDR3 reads TGTGCCAGCAGCTTAGTGGCGGGGGGGACTGGCAATCAGCCCCAGCATTTT. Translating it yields CASSLVAGGTGNQPQHF.

The DNA for the CDR3 is TGTGCCAGCAGTCCTGACAGGGGGTCTTGGACCCAGTACTTC. Translation: CASSPDRGSWTQYF. The rearrangement uses TRBV9 and TRBJ2-5; TRBD1 matches 9 bases. Looked up from germline, CDR1 is SGDLS and CDR2 is YYNGEE. V dropped 5 bases and J dropped 7; count of bases not matched to a gene: 9. The CDR3 has 14 residues.

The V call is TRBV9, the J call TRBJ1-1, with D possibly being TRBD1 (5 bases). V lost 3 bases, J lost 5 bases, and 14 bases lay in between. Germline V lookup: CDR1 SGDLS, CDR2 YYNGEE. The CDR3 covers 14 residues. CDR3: CASSAGDPETEAFF. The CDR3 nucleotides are TGTGCCAGCAGCGCGGGGGATCCGGAGACTGAAGCTTTCTTT.

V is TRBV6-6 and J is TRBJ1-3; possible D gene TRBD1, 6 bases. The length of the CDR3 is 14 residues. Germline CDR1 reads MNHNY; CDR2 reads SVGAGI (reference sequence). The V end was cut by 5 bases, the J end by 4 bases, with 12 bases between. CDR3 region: CASSTTGQGNTIYF. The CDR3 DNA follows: TGTGCCAGCAGTACTACCGGACAGGGAAACACCATATATTTT.

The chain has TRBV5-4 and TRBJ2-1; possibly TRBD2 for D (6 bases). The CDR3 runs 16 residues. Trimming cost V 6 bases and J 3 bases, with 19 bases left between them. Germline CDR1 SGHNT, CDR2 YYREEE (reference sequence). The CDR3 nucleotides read TGTGCCAGCACTACCCCGGGGGTGAAGTTCTACAATGAGCAGTTCTTC. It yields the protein CASTTPGVKFYNEQFF.

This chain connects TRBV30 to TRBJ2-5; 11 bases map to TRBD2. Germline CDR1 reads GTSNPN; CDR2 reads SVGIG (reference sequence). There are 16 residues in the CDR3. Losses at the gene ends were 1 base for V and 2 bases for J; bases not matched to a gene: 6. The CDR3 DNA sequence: TGTGCCTGGAGTGATGGGGGGACTAGCGGTCAAGAGACCCAGTACTTC. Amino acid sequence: CAWSDGGTSGQETQYF. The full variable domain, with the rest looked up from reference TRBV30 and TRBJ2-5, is SQTIHQWPATLVQPVGSPLSLECTVEGTSNPNLYWYRQAAGRGLQLLFYSVGIGQISSEVPQNLSASRPQDRQFILSSKKLLLSDSGFYLCAWSDGGTSGQETQYFGPGTRLLVL.

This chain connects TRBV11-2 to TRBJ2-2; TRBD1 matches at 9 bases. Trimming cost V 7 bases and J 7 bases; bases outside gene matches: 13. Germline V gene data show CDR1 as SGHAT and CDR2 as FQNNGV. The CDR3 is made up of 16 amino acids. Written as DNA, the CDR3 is TGTGCCAGCACCCGAAGTCCGGGACAGGGACTCGGGGAGCTGTTTTTT. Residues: CASTRSPGQGLGELFF.

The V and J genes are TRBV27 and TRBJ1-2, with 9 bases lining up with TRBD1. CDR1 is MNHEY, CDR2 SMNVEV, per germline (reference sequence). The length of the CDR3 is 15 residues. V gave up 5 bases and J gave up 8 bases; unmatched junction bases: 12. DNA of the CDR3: TGTGCCAGCAGTATTGACCGGACAGGGGCTGGCGGCTACACCTTC. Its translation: CASSIDRTGAGGYTF.